This T cell receptor beta chain derives from a study of cytomegalovirus exposure and HLA in healthy donors. Study results and caveats: Immune exposure information comprised only CMV serostatus.

The PCR ran on 60 Vbeta and 13 Jbeta primers. Assay used: immunoSEQ multiplex PCR; TCRdb lists only in-frame clones, some missing. Counted here are 60,000 to 85,000 clones, around 83% occurring once; the ten biggest clones make up 18%. This clone came up a few times. Its cognate antigen is unknown. J gave up 5 bases and V 5 bases, and 8 bases lay outside the gene matches. Per germline, CDR1 MNHEY and CDR2 SVGAGI. The CDR3 has 15 amino acids. The rearrangement joins TRBV6-5 to TRBJ2-7, with 11 bases aligning to TRBD1. The source is a man aged 70 or older in good health and CMV-seropositive. The sample taken for sequencing was PBMCs. The CDR3 reads CASSPGQGAFNEQYF. The CDR3 coding sequence is TGTGCCAGCAGTCCAGGACAGGGGGCTTTTAACGAGCAGTACTTC.